In this sample, the clone carrying this T cell receptor (beta chain) turned up many times. Deletions cut 2 bases from V and 1 base from J, with 9 bases between. Germline-derived CDR1 and CDR2 are MDHEN and SYDVKM. The CDR3 covers 14 residues. Thyroid ultrasound and orbital computed tomography, with clinical symptoms and serum thyroxine and TRAb, informed diagnoses. There were TCR beta CDR3 regions amplified from RNA transcripts. A first-round RT-PCR of the TCR CDR3 used the HTBI primer set. TCRdb reprocessed the multiplex PCR reads with MiXCR, giving one entry per CDR3 protein. The data hold 300,000 to 450,000 distinct CDR3 sequences, with about 14% observed a single time. The data derive from a study of T cells in Graves' hyperthyroidism and ophthalmopathy.

This rearrangement joins TRBV28 to TRBJ2-7, with a weak D call TRBD1 (6 bases). This clonotype was obtained from a woman aged 25-40 years with Graves' ophthalmopathy. The sequenced sample consisted of blood. The CDR3 region is CASSLGQTSYEQYF. CDR3 coding DNA: TGTGCCAGCAGTTTAGGACAGACTTCCTACGAGCAGTACTTC. The full variable domain, its missing parts supplied by reference TRBV28 and TRBJ2-7, is DVKVTQSSRYLVKRTGEKVFLECVQDMDHENMFWYRQDPGLGLRLIYFSYDVKMKEKGDIPEGYSVSREKKERFSLILESASTNQTSMYLCASSLGQTSYEQYFGPGTRLTVT.